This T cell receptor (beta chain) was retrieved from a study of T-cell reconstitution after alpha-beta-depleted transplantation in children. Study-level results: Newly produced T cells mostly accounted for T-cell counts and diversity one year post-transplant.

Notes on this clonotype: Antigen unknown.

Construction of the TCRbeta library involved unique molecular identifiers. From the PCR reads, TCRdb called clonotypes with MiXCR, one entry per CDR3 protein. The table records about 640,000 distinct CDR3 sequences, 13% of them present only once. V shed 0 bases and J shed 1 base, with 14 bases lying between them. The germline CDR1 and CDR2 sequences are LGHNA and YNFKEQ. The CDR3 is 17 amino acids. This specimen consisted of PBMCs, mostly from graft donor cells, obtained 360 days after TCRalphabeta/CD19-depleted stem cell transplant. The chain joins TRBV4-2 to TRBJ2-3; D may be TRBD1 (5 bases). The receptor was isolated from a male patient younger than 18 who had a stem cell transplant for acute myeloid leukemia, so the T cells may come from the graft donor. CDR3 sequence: CASSQDVRGQGTDTQYF. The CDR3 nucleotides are TGTGCCAGCAGCCAAGATGTTAGGGGTCAGGGCACAGATACGCAGTATTTT.